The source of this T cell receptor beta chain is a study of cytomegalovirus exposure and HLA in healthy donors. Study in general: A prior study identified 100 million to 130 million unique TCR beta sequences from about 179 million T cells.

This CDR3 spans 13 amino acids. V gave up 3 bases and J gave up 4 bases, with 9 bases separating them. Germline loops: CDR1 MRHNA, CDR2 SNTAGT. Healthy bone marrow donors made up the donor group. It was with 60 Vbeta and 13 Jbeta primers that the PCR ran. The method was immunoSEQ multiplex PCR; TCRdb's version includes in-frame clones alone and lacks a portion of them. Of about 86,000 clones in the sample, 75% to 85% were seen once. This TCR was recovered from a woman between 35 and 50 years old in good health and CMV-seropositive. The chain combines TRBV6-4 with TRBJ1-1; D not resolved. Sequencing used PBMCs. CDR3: CASSEDGVTEAFF. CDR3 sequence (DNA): TGTGCCAGCAGTGAAGACGGAGTCACTGAAGCTTTCTTT.